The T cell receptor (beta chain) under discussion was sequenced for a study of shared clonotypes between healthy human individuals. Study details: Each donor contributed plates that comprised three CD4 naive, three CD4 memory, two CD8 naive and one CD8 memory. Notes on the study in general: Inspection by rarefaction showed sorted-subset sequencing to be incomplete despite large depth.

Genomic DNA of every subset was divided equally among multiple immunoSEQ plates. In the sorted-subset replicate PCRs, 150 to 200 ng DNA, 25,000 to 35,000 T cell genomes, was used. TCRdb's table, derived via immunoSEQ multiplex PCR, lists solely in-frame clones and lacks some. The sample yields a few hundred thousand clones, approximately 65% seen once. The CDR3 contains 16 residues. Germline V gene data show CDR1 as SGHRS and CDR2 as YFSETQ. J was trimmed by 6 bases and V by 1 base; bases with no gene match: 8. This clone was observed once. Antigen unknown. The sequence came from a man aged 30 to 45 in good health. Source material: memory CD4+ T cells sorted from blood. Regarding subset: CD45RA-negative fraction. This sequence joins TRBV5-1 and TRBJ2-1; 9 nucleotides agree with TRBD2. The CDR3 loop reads CASSLSVGLALNEQFF. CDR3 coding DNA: TGCGCCAGCAGCTTGTCCGTAGGACTAGCGCTCAATGAGCAGTTCTTC.